The rows below give T cell receptor beta chains drawn from one sample of a study of cytomegalovirus exposure and HLA in healthy donors. Data came from immunoSEQ multiplex PCR; TCRdb stores just in-frame clones and leaves some out. The sample has around 110,000 clones, roughly 70% seen once. Sequencing used PBMCs. Every receptor here comes from a male donor in good health and CMV-seropositive. The CDR3 runs from the conserved cysteine through the conserved F or W. A D gene is named only where the DNA matches it firmly. Part of the rows lack a size; the others show once, few, many or a class for expanded clones.

j_call d_call clone_size v_call cdr3_aa cdr3_nt
TRBJ1-4 NA NA TRBV7-2 CASSPPVPTNEKLFF TGTGCCAGCAGCCCCCCGGTACCGACTAATGAAAAACTGTTTTTT
TRBJ1-2 NA NA TRBV19 CASSPGGGRGYTF TGTGCCTCCTCCCCGGGGGGAGGGCGCGGCTACACCTTC
TRBJ2-5 NA NA TRBV19 CASSTGGRVAAQYF TGTGCCAGTAGCACTGGCGGCAGGGTAGCGGCCCAGTACTTC
TRBJ1-5 NA NA TRBV28 CASTWQDNQPQHF TGTGCCAGCACGTGGCAGGACAATCAGCCCCAGCATTTT
TRBJ2-6 TRBD1 NA TRBV19 CASSMYSFYGTGVAGANVLTF TGTGCCAGTAGTATGTATTCTTTTTACGGGACAGGGGTCGCTGGGGCCAACGTCCTGACTTTC
TRBJ2-7 TRBD2 NA TRBV10-2 CASTAGGPYEQYF TGCGCCAGCACGGCGGGAGGGCCCTACGAGCAGTACTTC
TRBJ1-1 TRBD1 few TRBV27 CASTRDRANTEAFF TGTGCCAGCACCCGGGACAGGGCTAACACTGAAGCTTTCTTT
TRBJ2-2 TRBD2 NA TRBV28 CASSRLGLAGTGELFF TGTGCCAGCAGCCGACTGGGACTAGCGGGTACCGGGGAGCTGTTTTTT
TRBJ1-2 NA NA TRBV29-1 CSVPPPSRWHGYTF TGCAGCGTTCCCCCCCCCTCGAGGTGGCATGGCTACACCTTC
TRBJ2-7 NA NA TRBV5-1 CASSSGGTGTPYEQYF TGCGCCAGCAGCTCGGGGGGGACAGGGACCCCCTACGAGCAGTACTTC
TRBJ2-7 TRBD2 NA TRBV9 CASSYSSGRMDEQYF TGTGCCAGCAGCTATTCTAGCGGGAGGATGGACGAGCAGTACTTC
TRBJ2-7 TRBD2 NA TRBV27 CASSLSTSGSYEQYF TGTGCCAGCAGTTTATCGACTAGCGGGAGCTACGAGCAGTACTTC
TRBJ2-1 NA NA TRBV9 CASSPIPNLSSYNEQFF TGTGCCAGCAGCCCCATCCCAAACCTTAGCTCCTACAATGAGCAGTTCTTC
TRBJ2-5 TRBD1 NA TRBV5-4 CASSLPGQGGKETQYF TGTGCCAGCAGCTTACCGGGACAGGGGGGGAAGGAGACCCAGTACTTC
TRBJ2-5 NA NA TRBV28 CASSGAGDQETQYF TGTGCCAGCTCAGGGGCAGGGGATCAAGAGACCCAGTACTTC
TRBJ1-6 NA few TRBV4-2 CASSQGGGNSPLHF TGTGCCAGCAGCCAAGGAGGAGGGAATTCACCCCTCCACTTT
TRBJ2-5 TRBD1 NA TRBV7-9 CASSPGTGGEETQYF TGTGCCAGCAGTCCCGGGACAGGGGGCGAAGAGACCCAGTACTTC
TRBJ2-3 NA NA TRBV2 CASSEAGGTDTQYF TGTGCCAGCAGTGAAGCGGGGGGAACAGATACGCAGTATTTT